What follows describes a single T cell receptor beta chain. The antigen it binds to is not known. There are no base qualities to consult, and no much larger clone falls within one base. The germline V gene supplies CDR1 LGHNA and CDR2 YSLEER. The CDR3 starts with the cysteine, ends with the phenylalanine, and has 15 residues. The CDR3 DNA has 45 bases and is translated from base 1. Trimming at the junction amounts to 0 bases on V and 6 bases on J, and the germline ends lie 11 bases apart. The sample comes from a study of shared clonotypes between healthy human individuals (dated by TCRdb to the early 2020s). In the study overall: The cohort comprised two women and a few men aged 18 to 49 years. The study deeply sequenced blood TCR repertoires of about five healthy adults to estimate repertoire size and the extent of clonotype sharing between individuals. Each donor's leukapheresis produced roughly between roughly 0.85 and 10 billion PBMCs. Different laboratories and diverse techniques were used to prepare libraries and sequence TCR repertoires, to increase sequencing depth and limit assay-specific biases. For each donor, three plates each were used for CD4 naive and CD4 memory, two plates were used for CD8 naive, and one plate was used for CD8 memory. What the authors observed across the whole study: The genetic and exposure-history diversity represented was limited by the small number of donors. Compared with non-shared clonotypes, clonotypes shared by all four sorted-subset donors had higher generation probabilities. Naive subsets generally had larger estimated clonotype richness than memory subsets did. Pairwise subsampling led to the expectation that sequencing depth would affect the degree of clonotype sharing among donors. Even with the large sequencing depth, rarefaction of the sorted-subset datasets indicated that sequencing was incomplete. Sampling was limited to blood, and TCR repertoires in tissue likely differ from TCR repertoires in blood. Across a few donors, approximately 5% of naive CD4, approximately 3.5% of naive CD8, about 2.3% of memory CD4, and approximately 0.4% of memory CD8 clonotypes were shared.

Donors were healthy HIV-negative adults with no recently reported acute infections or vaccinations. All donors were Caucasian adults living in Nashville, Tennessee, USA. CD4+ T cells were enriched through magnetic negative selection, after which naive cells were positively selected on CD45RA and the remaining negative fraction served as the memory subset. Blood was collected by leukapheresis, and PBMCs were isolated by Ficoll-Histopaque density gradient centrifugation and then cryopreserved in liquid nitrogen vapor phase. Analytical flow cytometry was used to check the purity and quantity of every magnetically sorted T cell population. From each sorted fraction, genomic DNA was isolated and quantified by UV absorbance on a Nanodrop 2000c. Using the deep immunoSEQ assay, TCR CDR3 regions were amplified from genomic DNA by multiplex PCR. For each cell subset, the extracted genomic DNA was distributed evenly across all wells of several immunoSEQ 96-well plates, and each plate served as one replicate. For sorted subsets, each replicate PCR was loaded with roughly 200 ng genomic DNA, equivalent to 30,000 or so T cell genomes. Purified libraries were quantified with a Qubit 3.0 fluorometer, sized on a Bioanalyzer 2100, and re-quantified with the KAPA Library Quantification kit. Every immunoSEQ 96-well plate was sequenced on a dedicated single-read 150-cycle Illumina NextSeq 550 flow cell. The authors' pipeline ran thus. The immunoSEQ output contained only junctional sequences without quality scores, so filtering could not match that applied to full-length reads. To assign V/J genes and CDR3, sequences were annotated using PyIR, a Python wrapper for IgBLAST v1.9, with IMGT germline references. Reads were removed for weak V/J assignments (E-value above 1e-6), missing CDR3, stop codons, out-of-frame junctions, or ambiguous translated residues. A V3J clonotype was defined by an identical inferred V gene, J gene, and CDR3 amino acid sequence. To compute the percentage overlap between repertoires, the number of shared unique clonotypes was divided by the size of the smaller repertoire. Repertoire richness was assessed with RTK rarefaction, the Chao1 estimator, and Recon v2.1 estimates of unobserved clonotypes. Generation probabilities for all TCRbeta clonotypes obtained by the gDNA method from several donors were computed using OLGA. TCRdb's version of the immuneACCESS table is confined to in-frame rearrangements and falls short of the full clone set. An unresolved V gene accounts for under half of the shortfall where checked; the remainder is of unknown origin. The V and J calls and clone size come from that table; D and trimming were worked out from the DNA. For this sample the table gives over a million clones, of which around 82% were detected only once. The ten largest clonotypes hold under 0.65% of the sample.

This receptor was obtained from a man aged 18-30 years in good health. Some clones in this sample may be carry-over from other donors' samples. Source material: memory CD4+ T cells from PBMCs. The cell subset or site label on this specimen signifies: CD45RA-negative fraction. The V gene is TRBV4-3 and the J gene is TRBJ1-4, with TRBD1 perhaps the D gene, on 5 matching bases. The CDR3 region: CASSQEVRGDEKLFF. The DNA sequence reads TGCGCCAGCAGCCAAGAGGTGCGGGGGGATGAAAAACTGTTTTTT.